This T cell receptor (beta chain) is from a study of Ad26.COV2.S vaccination and SARS-CoV-2 variants (dated by TCRdb to about 2021). Background for the entire study: Vaccine-arm donors were drawn from COV1001, a multicentre, randomized, double-blind, placebo-controlled phase I-IIa trial of Ad26.COV2.S in healthy adults. Participants in the trial were split at random into five groups of five each, receiving low-dose or high-dose Ad26.COV2.S once or twice, or else placebo on both occasions. The TCR-sequenced set comprised about 32 samples: around 20 Ad26.COV2.S vaccine recipients, 5 placebo recipients and 8 SARS-CoV-2 convalescent individuals. Sequencing of the TCRbeta repertoire served to evaluate the specificity and breadth of SARS-CoV-2-reactive T cell receptors following Ad26.COV2.S vaccination. Investigators remained blinded to trial group allocation during experiments and outcome assessment. Ad26.COV2.S was administered intramuscularly at 5 x 10^10 or 1 x 10^11 viral particles, either as a single shot or as two shots given 56 days apart. What the work shows at the level of the full study, not this receptor alone: Ad26.COV2.S recipients had higher spike-specific TCR breadth than placebo recipients (P = 0.0014). Comparable non-spike TCR breadth was observed between vaccine and placebo recipients, consistent with only spike being contained in the vaccine. According to the authors, total T cell responses may have been underestimated by the TCR breadth and depth analyses. After vaccination, substantial breadth of spike-specific CD8+ and CD4+ T cell responses was reported. The study was not powered for comparison of responses between vaccine doses or regimens.

V gives up 3 bases and J gives up 9 bases, and the segment between their germline ends measures 18 bases. Its CDR3 holds 14 amino acids, cysteine through valine. Only the CDR3 part of the read is kept: 42 bases, read in frame from the first base. In the germline V gene, CDR1 corresponds to SGHTA and CDR2 to FQGNSA. TCRbeta CDR3 regions were sequenced with the immunoSEQ Assay. After extraction, genomic DNA underwent amplification by bias-controlled multiplex PCR, followed by high-throughput sequencing. The authors' analysis ran thus. To quantify the absolute abundance of every unique TCRbeta CDR3 region, sequences were collapsed and filtered. T cell fraction was estimated by normalizing TCRbeta template counts to usable DNA, with usable DNA measured through amplification of reference genes found in all nucleated cells. Repertoire TCRs were annotated as SARS-CoV-2-specific when V gene, CDR3 amino acid sequence and J gene were exactly matched to a known reactive TCR set. The reference SARS-CoV-2 TCR set was derived from MIRA and filtered for enrichment in COVID-19-positive ImmuneCODE repertoires, a step that removed public or cross-reactive TCRs. Drawing on the MIRA antigens, annotated TCRs were analysed further at the level of specific ORF or position within ORF. Breadth was defined as the number of annotated unique rearrangements divided by the total number of unique productive rearrangements, and depth was defined as the summed frequency of the annotated unique rearrangements. Group comparisons of TCR breadth used two-sided Wilcoxon rank-sum tests. TCRdb stores this immuneACCESS table with in-frame sequences only. Part of the clones is absent; in the studies checked, under half of the shortfall reflects unresolved V genes, and no reason is known for the rest. V, J and clone size are those of that table, while D and trimming were read from the DNA. Recorded for this sample are around 300,000 clones; roughly nine tenths of them occurred a single time. Around 5.5% of the sample lies in the top ten.

Explained via the paper, the treatment or condition label denotes: over 15 received Ad26.COV2.S at low or high dose, single or two shots; about 5 received placebo; per-sample allocation not given. For vaccine and placebo recipients, repertoires were sequenced using samples collected on day 63 after the first injection. Between 29 July and 7 August 2020, Cohort 1b enrolled some 25 adults aged 18-55 years at one site in Boston, USA. Ad26.COV2.S was a replication-incompetent adenovirus type 26 vector expressing a prefusion-stabilized SARS-CoV-2 spike protein from the original Wuhan strain. About this clone: Its antigen remains undetermined. Base qualities are not provided; no much larger clone lies one nucleotide away.

The chain employs TRBV7-2 and TRBJ2-7; the D segment could be TRBD1, given 5 matching bases. The sequences come from peripheral blood, collected in a trial of Ad26.COV2.S vaccine versus placebo. This clonotype was obtained from a person between 18 and 65 years old who received the Ad26.COV2.S COVID-19 vaccine or a placebo. The nucleotide sequence reads as follows: TGTGCCAGCAGCTTTCAACACCAGGGTTCCGGGCAGTACGTC. The encoded protein is CASSFQHQGSGQYV.